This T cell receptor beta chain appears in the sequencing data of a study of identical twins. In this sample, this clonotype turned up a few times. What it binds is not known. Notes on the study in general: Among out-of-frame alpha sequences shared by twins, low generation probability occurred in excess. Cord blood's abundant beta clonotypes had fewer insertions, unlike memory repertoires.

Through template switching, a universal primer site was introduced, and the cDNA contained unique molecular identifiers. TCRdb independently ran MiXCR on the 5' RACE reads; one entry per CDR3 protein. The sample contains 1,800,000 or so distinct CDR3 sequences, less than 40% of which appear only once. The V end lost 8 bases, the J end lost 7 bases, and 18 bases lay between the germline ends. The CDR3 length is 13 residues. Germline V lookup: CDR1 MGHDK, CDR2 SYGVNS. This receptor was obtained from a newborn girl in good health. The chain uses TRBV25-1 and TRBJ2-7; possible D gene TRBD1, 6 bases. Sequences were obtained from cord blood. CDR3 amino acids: CASPRQDRLEQYF. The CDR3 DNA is TGTGCCAGCCCCCGACAGGACCGCCTAGAGCAGTACTTC.